This TCR beta chain emerged from a study of T-cell memory formation after mild COVID-19. This CDR3 region has 14 residues. Germline assignment: CDR1 SGDLS and CDR2 YYNGEE. V was clipped by 0 bases and J by 1 base, with 8 bases between them. General study findings and limits: Pre-infection memory showed some responding clones, and this suggested that cross-reactive memory joined.

TCR alpha and TCR beta cDNA libraries carrying sample barcodes and UMIs were produced by 5'RACE using constant-segment primers. TCRdb re-called the 5' RACE reads through MiXCR, storing one row per CDR3 protein. Of about 200,000 distinct CDR3 sequences detected, about 9.2% appear once; the ten largest clones hold around 3.4%. In this sample, this clonotype turned up a few times. The antigen is undetermined. Material for sequencing was PBMCs or a T cell subset sorted from them (not recorded which). The chain is built from TRBV9 and TRBJ2-7; D is perhaps TRBD1 (6 bases). The TCR sequence derives from a man younger than 30 who had mild COVID-19 (a few samples of this study predate the infection). Cell type and time point are not known. CDR3 nucleotides: TGTGCCAGCAGCGTAGCACAGGGATCCTACGAGCAGTACTTC. This sequence encodes CASSVAQGSYEQYF.